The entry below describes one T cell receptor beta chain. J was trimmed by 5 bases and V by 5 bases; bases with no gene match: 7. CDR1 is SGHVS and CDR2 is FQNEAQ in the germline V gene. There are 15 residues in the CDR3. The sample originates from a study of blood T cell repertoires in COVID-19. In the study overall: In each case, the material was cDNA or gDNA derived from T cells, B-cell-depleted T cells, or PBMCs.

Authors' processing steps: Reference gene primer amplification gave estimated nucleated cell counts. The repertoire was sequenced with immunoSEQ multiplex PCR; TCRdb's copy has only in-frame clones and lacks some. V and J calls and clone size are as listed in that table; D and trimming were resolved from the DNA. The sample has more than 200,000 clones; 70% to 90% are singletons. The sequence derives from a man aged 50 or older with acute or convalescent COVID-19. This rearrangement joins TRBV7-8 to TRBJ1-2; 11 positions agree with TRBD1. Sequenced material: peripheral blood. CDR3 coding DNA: TGTGCCAGCAGCCTCCGGGACAGGGGGGGTTATGGCTACACCTTC. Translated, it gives CASSLRDRGGYGYTF.